The TCR beta chain described here comes from a study of T cells in Graves' hyperthyroidism and ophthalmopathy. Looking at the study overall: Peripheral blood sampling occurred at initial diagnosis, before any treatment.

There were TCR beta CDR3 regions amplified from RNA transcripts. With the HTBI primer set, the TCR CDR3 went through a first round of RT-PCR. In TCRdb, the multiplex PCR reads were re-called with MiXCR into one record per CDR3 protein. Of 490,000 or so distinct CDR3 sequences in the sample, roughly 23% were seen once. The authors took PBMCs from 8 to 10 ml fresh peripheral blood. This clonotype was observed a few times. Germline values: CDR1 SGHAT, CDR2 FQNNGV. V gave up 3 bases and J gave up 0 bases, with 15 bases separating them. CDR3 length: 18 amino acids. Sequencing was done on a sample of blood. The sequence was obtained from a woman in her 70s with Graves' ophthalmopathy. This chain links TRBV11-2 with TRBJ2-6; D is perhaps TRBD1 (5 bases). The CDR3 sequence is CASSLIDRSYSGANVLTF. The CDR3 DNA is TGTGCCAGCAGCTTGATTGACAGAAGTTACTCTGGGGCCAACGTCCTGACTTTC.